This T cell receptor beta chain emerged from a study of CD8 T cells in ankylosing spondylitis (dated by TCRdb to 2017 to 2019). About the investigation overall: To find TCR variants linked to disease, the study profiled T cell receptor beta repertoires in ankylosing spondylitis patients and healthy donors. The whole study cohort included about a hundred healthy donors and under 30 ankylosing spondylitis patients. Samples of peripheral blood were taken, and for ankylosing spondylitis patients, synovial fluid was collected as well.

As encoded in the germline V gene, CDR1 is LGHNA while CDR2 is YNFKEQ. V was cut back by 3 bases and J by 4 bases, leaving a gap of 13 bases between them. Its CDR3 holds 16 amino acids, cysteine through phenylalanine. Of the read, only the CDR3 DNA is kept; its 48 bases are in frame from base 1. General findings and caveats noted by the study authors: Some motif variants were previously reported in synovial fluid and blood of reactive arthritis patients, suggesting common disease-initiation mechanisms. Significant enrichment of the disease-linked clones was reported in matched synovial fluid samples from ankylosing spondylitis patients. In peripheral blood, the disease-linked clones were found at relatively low frequencies and had a CD8+ phenotype. A TCR beta motif made up of 7 to 9 highly homologous amino acid variants appeared to be characteristic of blood from ankylosing spondylitis patients.

This clonotype appeared a few times. Its antigen remains undetermined. No base qualities exist here, and no much larger clone lies one base off it. Sequencing used an Illumina HiSeq 2500. TCR beta libraries were prepared by quantitative 5'-RACE with molecular barcodes. On the study's bioinformatics: Disease-linked TCR variants were identified with a new computational method built on a probabilistic model of VDJ rearrangement. TCRdb redid the processing of the public reads, applying fastp at Q25 and MiXCR, and retained in-frame beta chains. Records with the same CDR3 protein are collapsed into one entry carrying the most frequent genes and DNA. The V and J calls here are based on TCRdb, not the publication. The sample records around 390,000 distinct CDR3 sequences, around 22% of which are singletons. Around 16% of the sample lies in the top ten.

The origin of this receptor is a male donor with ankylosing spondylitis. The chain employs TRBV4-2 and TRBJ2-6; the D segment could be TRBD2, given 5 matching bases. The sequenced material came from blood, either unsorted or a sorted T cell fraction (not recorded which). Here the CDR3 is given as CASSQRVWTGANVLTF. The DNA sequence is TGTGCCAGCAGCCAGAGGGTTTGGACCGGGGCCAACGTCCTGACTTTC.